This TCR beta chain is drawn from a study of blood T cell repertoires in COVID-19. About the study: Acute and convalescent COVID-19 samples came from the United States, Italy and Spain. From T cells, B-cell-depleted T cells, or PBMCs came the material, which was cDNA or gDNA.

This CDR3 spans 17 amino acids. Per germline, CDR1 SGHTA and CDR2 FQGTGA. The V and J ends lost 7 bases and 10 bases, in that order; junction bases with no gene match: 22. In the original analysis: Amplification from reference gene primers served as the basis for estimated nucleated cell counts. The method was immunoSEQ multiplex PCR; TCRdb's version includes in-frame clones alone and lacks a portion of them. That table gives V, J and clone size, and the DNA gave D and trimming. The table lists about 110,000 clones, around 90% of them singletons, with 4% to 5% in the top ten. V usage is TRBV7-3 and J usage is TRBJ2-1; TRBD2 matches 7 bases. This sequence was found in a human donor in a cohort sampled during active COVID-19. The material sequenced was peripheral blood. The CDR3 loop is CASTGGAWTRGAGEQFF. CDR3 bases: TGTGCCAGCACCGGAGGGGCGTGGACTAGGGGTGCGGGGGAGCAGTTCTTC.